The source of this T cell receptor (beta chain) is a study of PD-L1 blockade in urothelial cancer. The assay was immunoSEQ multiplex PCR, and TCRdb's table has in-frame clones only and misses some. The sample shows about 130,000 clones, 65% to 85% of them seen only once. There are 14 residues in the CDR3. V was shortened by 4 bases and J by 2 bases, with 10 bases between the two germline ends. The germline gives CDR1 SGHAT, CDR2 FQDESV (reference sequence). The time point is: pretreatment peripheral blood. The sequence came from a man aged 50 to 60 with urothelial cancer. V and J are TRBV11-1 and TRBJ2-3; possibly TRBD2 for D (6 bases). The specimen comprised PBMCs, sampled around atezolizumab (anti-PD-L1) treatment. CDR3 sequence reads: CASSYRDSTDTQYF. CDR3 in DNA: TGTGCCAGCAGCTATAGGGACTCCACAGATACGCAGTATTTT.